Sequencing of this T cell receptor beta chain was carried out in a study of blood T cells in healthy people across ages. Study-wide points: With unsorted PBMCs, a conclusive comparison of naive versus antigen-experienced cells was not possible.

A note on this clonotype: The antigen is not known.

A second PCR, run for roughly 7 to 11 cycles, used a sample-barcoded 5' primer plus a J-beta primer mix. One entry per CDR3 protein results from TCRdb running MiXCR on the 5' RACE reads. The profile shows hundreds of thousands of distinct CDR3 sequences, about 53% of them singletons. This clonotype originated in a man between 60 and 75 years old in good health. Source material: blood.

The CDR3 region has the DNA TGTGCCAGCAGTTTTATCTCAACGGGGGGGCGCAATGAGCAGTTCTTC. Protein: CASSFISTGGRNEQFF. The chain combines TRBV27 with TRBJ2-1; 8 bases fit TRBD2. This CDR3 spans 16 amino acids. V shed 3 bases and J 6 bases; nucleotides not matched to a gene: 10. The germline CDR1 and CDR2 sequences are MNHEY and SMNVEV (reference sequence).